One and the same sample provided the 11 T cell receptor beta chains below, sequenced in a study of cytomegalovirus exposure and HLA in healthy donors. PCR was performed using 60 Vbeta and 13 Jbeta primers. Data came from immunoSEQ multiplex PCR; TCRdb stores just in-frame clones and leaves some out. The table records under 200,000 clones, 70% to 80% of them present only once. Sequencing was carried out using PBMCs. Receptor source: a woman aged 50 to 65 in good health and CMV-seronegative.

The chain combines TRBV4-2 with TRBJ2-1; 12 bases align to TRBD2. CDR1 and CDR2 from the germline V gene are LGHNA and YNFKEQ. The V and J ends lost 0 bases and 6 bases, in that order; junction bases with no gene match: 9. This CDR3 spans 18 amino acids. This CDR3 is CASSQEHGTSGRFNEQFF. Here the CDR3 DNA reads TGTGCCAGCAGCCAAGAGCACGGGACTAGCGGGCGCTTCAATGAGCAGTTCTTC.

The chain joins TRBV7-9 to TRBJ1-2; 9 nucleotides align to TRBD1. This CDR3 has 14 residues. Germline V gives CDR1 SEHNR, CDR2 FQNEAQ (reference sequence). The V gene end was trimmed by 5 bases and the J gene end by 4 bases; junction bases not matched to a gene: 5. CDR3 nucleotide sequence: TGTGCCAGCAGCCCCCGGGACAGGGTCTATGGCTACACCTTC. It encodes CASSPRDRVYGYTF.

This chain joins TRBV7-3 and TRBJ1-1; the match to TRBD1 covers 9 bases. Germline CDR1 and CDR2: SGHTA and FQGTGA. Trimming at V came to 5 bases and at J to 1 base, leaving 5 bases not matched to a gene. This CDR3 spans 15 amino acids. The CDR3: CASSRSTGGNTEAFF. Written as DNA, the CDR3 is TGTGCCAGCAGCCGATCGACAGGGGGGAACACTGAAGCTTTCTTT.

The chain's CDR3 is CASSSQTDGDEAFF. The CDR3 DNA reads as TGTGCCAGCAGCTCCCAGACCGACGGAGATGAAGCTTTCTTT. This chain uses TRBV13 with TRBJ1-1; D not certain. The length of the CDR3 is 14 residues. Germline V gene data show CDR1 as PRHDT and CDR2 as FYEKMQ (reference sequence). The V end lost 4 bases, the J end lost 7 bases, and 16 bases lay between the germline ends.

This sequence joins TRBV19 and TRBJ2-7, with 14 bases fitting TRBD2. Germline-derived CDR1 and CDR2 are LNHDA and SQIVND (reference sequence). This CDR3 is 16 amino acids long. Trimming removed 2 bases from V and 2 bases from J; junction bases left unmatched: 2. CDR3 DNA: TGTGCCAGTAGTATATCGGGACTAGCGGGAGCCTACGAGCAGTACTTC. Translating gives CASSISGLAGAYEQYF.

The rearrangement joins TRBV6-1 to TRBJ1-5; D is ambiguous. This CDR3 region has 14 residues. Per germline, CDR1 MNHNS and CDR2 SASEGT. Between the trimmed V and J ends, which lost 3 bases and 6 bases, there was a span of 12 bases. CDR3 sequence (DNA): TGTGCCAGCAGTGAGTCCTCGGGAGTTCAGCCCCAGCATTTT. The encoded protein is CASSESSGVQPQHF.

The V and J genes are TRBV15 and TRBJ2-5, with D possibly TRBD1 on 5 matching bases. V lost 0 bases and J lost 5, with 16 bases in between. The germline V gene encodes CDR1 LNHNV and CDR2 YYDKDF (reference sequence). This CDR3 region has 16 residues. The CDR3 is CATSRDQGGGQETQYF. CDR3 in DNA: TGTGCCACCAGCAGAGATCAGGGTGGTGGTCAGGAGACCCAGTACTTC.

The gene calls are TRBV6-5 and TRBJ2-5; TRBD2 is a possible D gene (7 bases). CDR1 MNHEY and CDR2 SVGAGI come from the germline V gene. This CDR3 region has 15 residues. V lost 2 bases and J 4 bases, leaving 14 bases between the germline ends. Here the CDR3 reads CASSYQTGGPETQYF. The CDR3 DNA sequence: TGTGCCAGCAGTTACCAGACGGGGGGCCCAGAGACCCAGTACTTC.

CDR3 loop: CASSDLQGGEETQYF. CDR3 DNA: TGTGCCAGCAGTGACCTACAGGGTGGGGAAGAGACCCAGTACTTC. This sequence joins TRBV27 and TRBJ2-5; the D gene is possibly TRBD1 (6 bases). With 5 bases removed from V and 3 bases from J, the gap between germline ends came to 16 bases. Germline CDR1 is MNHEY and CDR2 is SMNVEV (reference sequence). The CDR3 is 15 amino acids.

The CDR3 DNA reads as TGTGCCAGCAGTTACGGGACTGGCGGTCTACGGGAGCAGTACTTC. It yields the protein CASSYGTGGLREQYF. The V call is TRBV28, the J call TRBJ2-7, with D perhaps matching TRBD2 (6 bases). The CDR3 consists of 15 residues. CDR1 is MDHEN, CDR2 SYDVKM, per germline. The ends were cut back, 4 bases at V and 7 bases at J, with 20 bases in the middle.

The chain combines TRBV4-3 with TRBJ1-1; 8 bases are a match to TRBD1. The CDR3 consists of 15 residues. The J segment lost 3 bases and the V segment lost 2 bases, leaving 5 bases of the junction unmatched. CDR1 and CDR2 (germline): LGHNA, YSLEER. In DNA form, the CDR3 reads TGCGCCAGCAGCCAACTAAACAGGGGGGACACTGAAGCTTTCTTT. Residues: CASSQLNRGDTEAFF.